This paragraph covers one T cell receptor (beta chain) sequence. Measured with immunoSEQ multiplex PCR; TCRdb has only the in-frame clones, and not every one. In the table there are 40,000 to 55,000 clones, around 90% of which are singletons. This entry comes from a study of T cell changes during pregnancy in multiple sclerosis. The CDR3 spans 13 residues. The V end was cut by 3 bases, the J end by 5 bases, with 10 bases between. Germline CDR1 and CDR2: SEHNR and FQNEAQ (reference sequence). The J gene is TRBJ1-2, the V gene TRBV7-9, with D possibly TRBD1 on 6 matching bases. The source was CD4+ T cells from peripheral blood mononuclear cells, collected in the third trimester of pregnancy. The clonotype was recovered from a female donor with multiple sclerosis, enrolled in a pregnancy study. Written as DNA, the CDR3 is TGTGCCAGCAGCTTGGACAGTATTTATGGCTACACCTTC. Its translation is CASSLDSIYGYTF.